A single sample is the source of the 13 T cell receptor beta chains below, sequenced in a study of blood T cells in healthy people across ages. Primed by a sample-barcoded 5' primer and a J-beta primer mix, a second PCR proceeded for 7 to 11 cycles. MiXCR, applied by TCRdb to the 5' RACE reads, yields one record per CDR3 protein. The sample records approximately 690,000 distinct CDR3 sequences, about 43% being singletons. Sequencing was done on a sample of blood. The receptors here all came from a man older than 75 in good health.

This clonotype was observed a few times. A much larger clone sits a single nucleotide away, making a read error possible. The chain carries TRBV9 and TRBJ2-1; weak D call: TRBD2 (6 bases). V dropped 2 bases and J dropped 0 bases, with 12 bases sitting between them. Germline loops: CDR1 SGDLS, CDR2 YYNGEE. The length of the CDR3 is 16 residues. The CDR3 sequence is CASSVGVSGSYNEQFF. As DNA, the CDR3 is TGTGCCAGCAGCGTTGGTGTTAGCGGCTCCTACAATGAGCAGTTCTTC.

The V gene is TRBV2, the J gene TRBJ1-5; TRBD1 might be the D (6 bases). Trimming took 2 bases from V and 2 from J, leaving 10 bases between them. This CDR3 is built from 15 residues. Germline V gene sequence: CDR1 SNHLY, CDR2 FYNNEI. CDR3 loop: CASSELGAGNQPQHF. The CDR3 coding sequence is TGTGCCAGCAGTGAATTGGGGGCCGGCAATCAGCCCCAGCATTTT.

This chain connects TRBV7-9 to TRBJ2-5; D uncertain. Trimming left V 5 bases short and J 7 bases short, with 20 bases between. The CDR3 is made up of 15 amino acids. Germline CDR1 is SEHNR and CDR2 is FQNEAQ (reference sequence). The CDR3 coding sequence is TGTGCCAGCAGCCCTCTCGGACGGACCGGAGCGACCCAGTACTTC. Residues: CASSPLGRTGATQYF. The full variable domain, rest sourced from reference TRBV7-9 and TRBJ2-5, is DTGVSQNPRHKITKRGQNVTFRCDPISEHNRLYWYRQTLGQGPEFLTYFQNEAQLEKSRLLSDRFSAERPKGSFSTLEIQRTEQGDSAMYLCASSPLGRTGATQYFGPGTRLLVL.

A few counts support this clonotype. The chain links TRBV6-2 or TRBV6-3 to TRBJ2-1; D possibly corresponds to TRBD1 (5 bases). Germline V gene lookup returns CDR1 MNHEY and CDR2 SVGEGT. The CDR3 runs to 15 residues. V was pared by 7 bases and J by 1 base, with 14 bases between. In nucleotides, the CDR3 is TGTGCCAGCATAGGGGTGGGGTTATCCTACAATGAGCAGTTCTTC. This sequence encodes CASIGVGLSYNEQFF.

The V call is TRBV7-2, the J call TRBJ2-1; D is possibly TRBD2 (5 bases). Germline values: CDR1 SGHTA, CDR2 FQGNSA. The CDR3 sequence is 14 residues long. Trimming left V 1 base short and J 10 bases short, with 14 bases between. The CDR3 sequence is CASSLGEGEREQFF. The CDR3 DNA sequence: TGTGCCAGCAGCTTAGGTGAGGGAGAGAGAGAGCAGTTCTTC.

This CDR3 is CASSLGGTGPNEQFF. In DNA form, the CDR3 reads TGTGCCAGCAGCTTAGGGGGGACAGGCCCCAATGAGCAGTTCTTC. The V and J genes are TRBV7-2 and TRBJ2-1, with 8 bases fitting TRBD1. The CDR3 is made up of 15 amino acids. V lost 1 base to trimming and J lost 6 bases; unmatched junction nucleotides: 5. The germline V gene encodes CDR1 SGHTA and CDR2 FQGNSA.

This chain connects TRBV6-5 to TRBJ2-3; 7 bases map to TRBD1. CDR1 is MNHEY, CDR2 SVGAGI, per germline. This CDR3 region has 14 residues. CDR3 sequence: CPSSRDRATDTQYF. The DNA for the CDR3 is TGTCCCTCTTCCCGAGACAGGGCCACAGATACGCAGTATTTT.

The V and J genes are TRBV5-1 and TRBJ2-5, with 8 nucleotides matching TRBD2. The V gene end was trimmed by 3 bases and the J gene end by 2 bases; junction bases not matched to a gene: 6. The CDR3 extends over 15 amino acids. CDR1 and CDR2 (germline): SGHRS, YFSETQ. CDR3 sequence: CASSSSSGLQETQYF. In DNA, the CDR3 is TGCGCCAGCAGCTCGTCTAGCGGGCTACAAGAGACCCAGTACTTC.

This chain uses TRBV20-1 with TRBJ2-7; 10 bases fit TRBD1. Germline CDR1 and CDR2: DFQATT and SNEGSKA (reference sequence). The CDR3 is 13 residues long. Trimming removed 6 bases from V and 3 bases from J; junction bases left unmatched: 5. DNA for the CDR3: TGCAGTGCGCGGGACAGGGGTTTCTACGAGCAGTACTTC. Encoded protein: CSARDRGFYEQYF.

This clonotype was observed a few times. The chain links TRBV2 to TRBJ2-7; 7 bases map to TRBD2. Per the germline V gene, CDR1 is SNHLY and CDR2 is FYNNEI. The V segment lost 10 bases and the J segment 7 bases; nucleotides outside the gene matches: 22. The CDR3 loop spans 16 amino acids. For the CDR3, the DNA is TGTGCCAACAATGACATTCTTGGGGGAGGGCCGCGAGAGCAGTACTTC. It encodes CANNDILGGGPREQYF.

The chain recombines TRBV18 with TRBJ2-1; D may correspond to TRBD1 or TRBD2 (6 bases each). The germline CDR1 and CDR2 sequences are KGHSH and LQKENI. CDR3 length: 15 amino acids. The V and J ends lost 2 bases and 5 bases respectively, with 13 bases between them. The CDR3 region is CASSPNRGPDNEQFF. The CDR3 coding sequence is TGTGCCAGCTCACCAAACCGGGGGCCCGACAATGAGCAGTTCTTC.

The J gene is TRBJ1-4, the V gene TRBV4-3, with 7 bases matching TRBD1. The V and J ends lost 2 bases and 5 bases, in that order; junction bases with no gene match: 11. Germline CDR1 reads LGHNA; CDR2 reads YSLEER. This CDR3 region has 17 residues. The CDR3 spells CASSQHGDSRLNEKLFF. CDR3 coding DNA: TGCGCCAGCAGCCAACATGGGGACAGTCGACTGAATGAAAAACTGTTTTTT.

The chain has TRBV20-1 and TRBJ2-5; maybe TRBD2 (6 bases). The V and J ends lost 8 bases and 1 base respectively, with 11 bases between them. This CDR3 has 12 residues. CDR1 and CDR2 (germline): DFQATT, SNEGSKA (reference sequence). The CDR3 nucleotides are TGCAGTCGCACGGGAGCCCAAGAGACCCAGTACTTC. Its translation is CSRTGAQETQYF.